The 22 T cell receptor beta chains below all came from one sample that was sequenced in a study of blood T cell repertoires in COVID-19. This table comes from immunoSEQ multiplex PCR, and its TCRdb copy is limited to in-frame clones, with some not included. The table records over 14,000 clones, roughly 87% of them present only once. The source material was peripheral blood. The origin of the receptors is a human donor in a cohort sampled during active COVID-19.

This chain links TRBV18 with TRBJ2-7, with a tentative D call TRBD2 (6 bases). The CDR3 consists of 13 residues. V gave up 3 bases and J gave up 13 bases, with 19 bases separating them. Germline V CDR1 and CDR2: KGHSH, LQKENI. The CDR3: CASSPDTRGLEYF. CDR3 bases: TGTGCCAGCTCACCGGACACTCGGGGACTTGAATACTTC.

The gene calls are TRBV6-1 and TRBJ1-6, with D possibly matching TRBD1 (6 bases). CDR1 and CDR2 from the germline V gene are MNHNS and SASEGT. This CDR3 is built from 14 residues. The germline V and J ends were trimmed by 3 bases and 8 bases, with 11 bases remaining between them. Written as DNA, the CDR3 is TGTGCCAGCAGTGACAGGGGAGTGGATTCACCCCTCCACTTT. Its translation is CASSDRGVDSPLHF.

The gene calls are TRBV2 and TRBJ1-2; D gene ambiguous. This CDR3 region has 14 residues. V lost 7 bases to trimming and J lost 2 bases, with 14 bases between them. CDR1 is SNHLY, CDR2 FYNNEI, per germline. The CDR3 coding sequence is TGTGCCAGCACCCGCCCCGGTCGCAACTATGGCTACACCTTC. Protein: CASTRPGRNYGYTF.

J is TRBJ2-7 and V is TRBV5-1; tentatively, D is TRBD1 (5 bases). CDR3 length: 14 residues. The germline CDR1 and CDR2 sequences are SGHRS and YFSETQ. V dropped 4 bases and J dropped 3 bases, with 14 bases sitting between them. The CDR3 region is CASSNYQGNYEQYF. CDR3 nucleotides: TGCGCCAGCAGCAATTACCAGGGAAACTACGAGCAGTACTTC.

The genes are TRBV9 and TRBJ2-3; D possibly corresponds to TRBD2 (6 bases). Germline-derived CDR1 and CDR2 are SGDLS and YYNGEE. The CDR3 sequence is 15 residues long. V shed 4 bases and J shed 0 bases, with 12 bases lying between them. The CDR3 is CASSFGGTSTDTQYF. Here the CDR3 DNA reads TGTGCCAGCAGCTTCGGAGGGACTAGCACAGATACGCAGTATTTT.

The chain links TRBV28 to TRBJ2-7; 12 nucleotides agree with TRBD2. The V gene end was trimmed by 5 bases and the J gene end by 0 bases; junction bases not matched to a gene: 5. Germline-derived CDR1 and CDR2 are MDHEN and SYDVKM. The CDR3 contains 16 residues. As DNA, the CDR3 is TGTGCCAGCAGTCTAGCGGGAGGGAGGGGCTCCTACGAGCAGTACTTC. This codes for CASSLAGGRGSYEQYF.

V gene TRBV29-1 combines with J gene TRBJ2-7, with 7 bases fitting TRBD1. Germline-derived CDR1 and CDR2 are SQVTM and ANQGSEA. The CDR3 runs to 16 residues. Unmatched junction bases numbered 11, after V lost 1 base and J lost 2 bases. CDR3 loop: CSVEVISGQRTYEQYF. For the CDR3, the DNA is TGCAGCGTTGAAGTAATCTCGGGACAGAGAACCTACGAGCAGTACTTC.

The J gene is TRBJ2-3, the V gene TRBV5-1, with D maybe TRBD1 (6 bases). The CDR3 consists of 16 residues. Trimming removed 2 bases from V and 2 bases from J, with 15 bases in between. Germline V gene lookup returns CDR1 SGHRS and CDR2 YFSETQ. The CDR3: CASSLGGRDTTDTQYF. The DNA for the CDR3 is TGCGCCAGCAGCTTAGGGGGAAGGGACACCACAGATACGCAGTATTTT.

This clone was detected once. This sequence joins TRBV30 and TRBJ2-2, with D unclear. The CDR3 length is 14 residues. Germline CDR1 reads GTSNPN; CDR2 reads SVGIG (reference sequence). Deletions cut 3 bases from V and 0 bases from J, with 8 bases between. CDR3: CAWRIQANTGELFF. CDR3 nucleotide sequence: TGTGCCTGGAGGATACAAGCGAACACCGGGGAGCTGTTTTTT.

This CDR3 is CASSPRQDYGYTF. In DNA form, the CDR3 reads TGTGCCAGCAGCCCACGACAAGACTATGGCTACACCTTC. The V and J genes are TRBV5-4 and TRBJ1-2; D gene unclear. V gave up 4 bases and J gave up 3 bases, with 10 bases separating them. This CDR3 region has 13 residues. Looked up from germline, CDR1 is SGHNT and CDR2 is YYREEE (reference sequence).

The sample holds one count of this clone. The rearrangement joins TRBV18 to TRBJ2-4; 9 bases line up with TRBD1. The V gene end was trimmed by 4 bases and the J gene end by 3 bases; junction bases not matched to a gene: 4. The germline gives CDR1 KGHSH, CDR2 LQKENI. The CDR3 totals 15 residues. CDR3 sequence: CASSRDRANKNIQYF. CDR3 nucleotide sequence: TGTGCCAGCTCACGGGACAGGGCGAACAAAAACATTCAGTACTTC.

The V and J genes are TRBV12-3 or TRBV12-4 and TRBJ2-7; D is possibly TRBD1 (5 bases). CDR3 length equals 11 residues. V dropped 6 bases and J dropped 7 bases, with 10 bases sitting between them. CDR3 amino acids: CASSPDREQYF. In DNA, the CDR3 is TGTGCCAGCAGCCCCGACAGAGAGCAGTACTTC.

This clone is a singleton in its sample. The rearrangement joins TRBV10-3 to TRBJ2-1; 7 bases line up with TRBD2. CDR3 length: 14 amino acids. The junction had 6 bases not matched to a gene; V was cut back by 10 bases and J by 0 bases. The germline V gene encodes CDR1 ENHRY and CDR2 SYGVKD. The CDR3 spells CATFAGDSYNEQFF. The CDR3 DNA follows: TGTGCCACCTTTGCGGGAGACTCCTACAATGAGCAGTTCTTC.

This clone was picked up a small number of times. V and J are TRBV6-5 and TRBJ2-3; possibly TRBD2 for D (6 bases). CDR3 length: 13 amino acids. Trimming pared 0 bases from V and 8 bases from J, leaving 9 bases between. In germline, CDR1 is MNHEY, CDR2 SVGAGI. CDR3 loop: CASSYSKEGTQYF. The CDR3 DNA reads as TGTGCCAGCAGTTACTCAAAGGAGGGTACGCAGTATTTT.

The rearrangement uses TRBV19 and TRBJ2-1; weak D call: TRBD2 (6 bases). The germline gives CDR1 LNHDA, CDR2 SQIVND (reference sequence). The length of the CDR3 is 15 residues. V was trimmed by 5 bases and J by 6 bases, leaving 17 bases between them. The CDR3 DNA reads TGTGCCAGTAGTCAGCCCTCCGGGAGAGGCAATGAGCAGTTCTTC. Translated, it gives CASSQPSGRGNEQFF.

The rearrangement links TRBV7-6 to TRBJ2-2; the match to TRBD2 covers 7 bases. The CDR3 runs 16 residues. CDR1 and CDR2 from the germline V gene are SGHVS and FNYEAQ. V lost 2 bases and J lost 1; bases outside the gene matches: 4. The CDR3 is CASSLMSSGNTGELFF. CDR3 nucleotides: TGTGCCAGCAGCTTAATGTCTAGCGGGAACACCGGGGAGCTGTTTTTT.

The chain joins TRBV28 to TRBJ2-2, with TRBD1 matching 8 bases. The CDR3 totals 15 residues. Germline CDR1 MDHEN, CDR2 SYDVKM. Trimming removed 7 bases from V and 3 bases from J; junction bases left unmatched: 7. DNA of the CDR3: TGTGCCAGCACCCCCCAGGGGGCGTACACCGGGGAGCTGTTTTTT. Protein sequence: CASTPQGAYTGELFF.

The chain combines TRBV7-9 with TRBJ2-5, with 7 bases lining up with TRBD2. Germline CDR1 reads SEHNR; CDR2 reads FQNEAQ (reference sequence). The CDR3 has 13 amino acids. Trimming cost V 5 bases and J 5 bases; bases outside gene matches: 5. The CDR3 is CASSRGLGETQYF. The DNA of the CDR3 is TGTGCCAGCAGCCGAGGACTAGGGGAGACCCAGTACTTC.

This clone has a single count. The genes are TRBV27 and TRBJ1-5; the match to TRBD1 covers 9 bases. Germline V CDR1 and CDR2: MNHEY, SMNVEV (reference sequence). This CDR3 has 15 residues. Trimming at V came to 5 bases and at J to 4 bases, leaving 6 bases not matched to a gene. CDR3: CASSQRTGENQPQHF. DNA for the CDR3: TGTGCCAGCAGTCAAAGGACAGGGGAGAATCAGCCCCAGCATTTT.

This chain uses TRBV6-2 or TRBV6-3 with TRBJ1-2, with TRBD1 as a possible D gene (6 bases). This CDR3 has 13 amino acids. Between the trimmed V and J ends, which lost 5 bases and 4 bases, there was a span of 11 bases. Germline CDR1 is MNHEY and CDR2 is SVGEGT. The CDR3 loop reads CASSQDRIYGYTF. The CDR3 DNA follows: TGTGCCAGCAGTCAGGACAGAATCTATGGCTACACCTTC.

This clone was seen once. This chain joins TRBV6-6 and TRBJ2-2, with a weak D call TRBD1 (5 bases). V lost 0 bases, J lost 4 bases, and 12 bases lay in between. The CDR3 sequence is 16 residues long. Germline loops: CDR1 MNHNY, CDR2 SVGAGI (reference sequence). The DNA for the CDR3 is TGTGCCAGCAGTTACTCGACAGACCCGGGCACCGGGGAGCTGTTTTTT. This sequence encodes CASSYSTDPGTGELFF.

The CDR3 spells CASSLKTSGMAFVNEQFF. CDR3 in DNA: TGTGCCAGCAGCTTAAAGACTAGCGGGATGGCATTCGTCAATGAGCAGTTCTTC. V usage is TRBV7-8 and J usage is TRBJ2-1; 11 nucleotides align to TRBD2. Trimming at V came to 2 bases and at J to 6 bases, leaving 12 bases not matched to a gene. CDR1 is SGHVS and CDR2 is FQNEAQ in the germline V gene. CDR3 size: 18 residues.